A selection of T cell receptor beta chains follows, all from one sample in a study of blood T cell repertoires in COVID-19. Generated by immunoSEQ multiplex PCR, the TCRdb table keeps only in-frame clones and is missing some. The data hold about 200,000 clones, with around 89% observed a single time. The sample was PBMCs or T cells enriched from blood (not recorded which). These receptors were obtained from a woman aged 18-29 years who had recovered from COVID-19. The CDR3 runs from the conserved cysteine through the conserved F or W. D genes are given only for firm matches. Rows give clone size only sometimes, using once, few, many, or a class for an expanded clone.

>NA|TRBV7-9|TRBJ1-4|NA
TGTGCCAGCAGCACATACAGGGAGGGGGTTGAAAAACTGTTTTTT
CASSTYREGVEKLFF
>TRBD1|TRBV4-1|TRBJ1-5|NA
TGCGCCAGCAGCCAAGATACGGGACAGGGATTCAATCAGCCCCAGCATTTT
CASSQDTGQGFNQPQHF
>TRBD2|TRBV7-8|TRBJ2-7|NA
TGTGCCAGCAGCCGCAGACCTCCTAGCGGGGTGTCGACCTACGAGCAGTACTTC
CASSRRPPSGVSTYEQYF
>TRBD1|TRBV6-4|TRBJ1-4|NA
TGTGCCAGCAGCCATAGGGACAGGGGAACTAATGAAAAACTGTTTTTT
CASSHRDRGTNEKLFF
>TRBD1|TRBV28|TRBJ1-2|NA
TGTGCCAGCACCCTTTACCTGACAGGGGGGGGGTATGGCTACACCTTC
CASTLYLTGGGYGYTF
>NA|TRBV5-5|TRBJ1-5|NA
TGTGCCAGCAGCTTGGATGGCAGTCTTTACAATCAGCCCCAGCATTTT
CASSLDGSLYNQPQHF
>NA|TRBV19|TRBJ1-4|NA
TGTGCCAGTAGTTACAGGGAATATGGCGAAAAACTGTTTTTT
CASSYREYGEKLFF
>TRBD1|TRBV7-2|TRBJ1-2|once
TGTGCCAGCAGCTTAGAGGTGGGACAGGGAGGCTATGGCTACACCTTC
CASSLEVGQGGYGYTF
>TRBD1|TRBV4-1|TRBJ1-2|once
TGCGCCAGCAGGTTACAGGGGGAAGGTAACTATGGCTACACCTTC
CASRLQGEGNYGYTF
>NA|TRBV30|TRBJ1-2|NA
TGTGCCTGGAGTGTGGCCTCGGGGAGCGGCTACACCTTC
CAWSVASGSGYTF
>TRBD1|TRBV7-9|TRBJ1-2|NA
TGTGCCAGCAGCCAAACAGGGGTTAGGGGCTACACCTTC
CASSQTGVRGYTF
>NA|TRBV11-3|TRBJ2-1|few
TGTGCCAGCAGCTTACTGGACAGTTACAATGAGCAGTTCTTC
CASSLLDSYNEQFF
>TRBD1|TRBV5-6|TRBJ2-1|NA
TGTGCCAGCAGGGGGGACAGAGATTTCGATGAGCAGTTCTTC
CASRGDRDFDEQFF
>NA|TRBV6-5|TRBJ1-6|NA
TGTGCCAGCAGGCGGGGAAATTCACCCCTCCACTTT
CASRRGNSPLHF
>NA|TRBV11-2|TRBJ1-6|NA
TGTGCCAGCAGCTTAGGAGGCAATTCACCCCTCCACTTT
CASSLGGNSPLHF
>NA|TRBV21-1|TRBJ1-4|NA
TGTGCCAGCAGCAGGAGTCCCAACCGGGAAAAACTGTTTTTT
CASSRSPNREKLFF
>TRBD1|TRBV28|TRBJ1-1|NA
TGTGCCAGCAGTTTCTCGTTACAGGGGGCAGGCACTGAAGCTTTCTTT
CASSFSLQGAGTEAFF
>NA|TRBV30|TRBJ1-1|NA
TGTGCCTGGAGTGTACGGTCTGAAGCTTTCTTT
CAWSVRSEAFF
>NA|TRBV2|TRBJ1-2|NA
TGTGCCAGCAGTGAAATTAGGGGCCTCCGGGGGGTCACCTTC
CASSEIRGLRGVTF
>NA|TRBV5-1|TRBJ2-1|NA
TGCGCCAGCAGCTTCAGGGGTTATGAGCAGTTCTTC
CASSFRGYEQFF
>TRBD1|TRBV9|TRBJ2-2|few
TGTGCCAGCAGCGTAGCGAGCCTAACCCGGGACAGCAACACCGGGGAGCTGTTTTTT
CASSVASLTRDSNTGELFF
>TRBD1|TRBV5-4|TRBJ1-6|few
TGTGCCAGCAGGGAGTCAGGGGGATCACCCCTCCACTTT
CASRESGGSPLHF
>NA|TRBV7-2|TRBJ2-6|few
TGTGCCAGCAGCTTAAATCAAGGAGAGAGGGCCAACGTCCTGACTTTC
CASSLNQGERANVLTF
>NA|TRBV19|TRBJ2-4|once
TGTGCCAGTAGTGGGGGGGGCCTAGCCAAAAACATTCAGTACTTC
CASSGGGLAKNIQYF
>NA|TRBV5-8|TRBJ1-2|many
TGTGCCAGCACCTGGGGAGGGTCGAGTGGTGGCTACACCTTC
CASTWGGSSGGYTF
>NA|TRBV12-3/TRBV12-4|TRBJ2-7|NA
TGTGCCAGCAGTTTCGCGCTCTCCTACGAGCAGTACTTC
CASSFALSYEQYF
>NA|TRBV5-4|TRBJ1-4|NA
TGTGCCAGCAGCTTGGACAGGGTAAATGAAAAACTGTTTTTT
CASSLDRVNEKLFF
>NA|TRBV2|TRBJ1-1|NA
TGTGCCAGCACGGTGACACCGGGGAGGAACACTGAAGCTTTCTTT
CASTVTPGRNTEAFF
>NA|TRBV5-6|TRBJ1-5|NA
TGTGCCAGCAGCTTGGTGTGGGGAGTGAGGAGTCAGCCCCAGCATTTT
CASSLVWGVRSQPQHF
>TRBD1|TRBV10-1|TRBJ2-2|NA
TGCGCCAGCAGTGATGTAAGGACAGGGAACACCGGGGAGCTGTTTTTT
CASSDVRTGNTGELFF
>NA|TRBV3-1/TRBV3-2|TRBJ1-2|NA
TGTGCCAGCAGCCAAGAAAGGGGTGGGGGCTACACCTTC
CASSQERGGGYTF
>NA|TRBV24-1|TRBJ2-3|NA
TGTGCCACCAGTGATCAACTAAGCACAGATACGCAGTATTTT
CATSDQLSTDTQYF
>NA|TRBV30|TRBJ2-3|NA
TGTGCCTGTGTCCGGGAAACAGATACGCAGTATTTT
CACVRETDTQYF
>NA|TRBV5-1|TRBJ2-1|NA
TGCGCCAGCAGCTTGGTCCTGGGCAGGCAGGGCGATGAGCAGTTCTTC
CASSLVLGRQGDEQFF
>TRBD1|TRBV3-1/TRBV3-2|TRBJ2-1|NA
TGTGCCAGCAGCCACCTGGACAGGGCGGGAAATGAGCAGTTCTTC
CASSHLDRAGNEQFF
>NA|TRBV5-1|TRBJ1-1|NA
TGCGCCAGCAGCCCTGAAGGGACAAGGAACACTGAAGCTTTCTTT
CASSPEGTRNTEAFF
>NA|TRBV7-3|TRBJ1-2|NA
TGTGCCAGCAGCTCTAAAGGGGGCTATGGCTACACCTTC
CASSSKGGYGYTF
>TRBD1|TRBV6-4|TRBJ2-2|NA
TGTGCCAGAGAAGAGGGGGCGCCCACAGTCATCGGGGAGCTGTTTTTT
CAREEGAPTVIGELFF
>NA|TRBV24-1|TRBJ1-4|once
TGTGCCATTATCAGGGTTAGAAATGAAAAACTGTTTTTT
CAIIRVRNEKLFF
>NA|TRBV27|TRBJ1-1|NA
TGTGCCAGCATGAAGGAGAAGGAGATCACTGAAGCTTTCTTT
CASMKEKEITEAFF
>TRBD1|TRBV27|TRBJ1-1|NA
TGTGCCAGCAGGGACAGGGAAAACACTGAAGCTTTCTTT
CASRDRENTEAFF
>NA|TRBV5-1|TRBJ1-6|NA
TGCGCCAGCAGCTTGGAGCCCCAAAGAGGTTCACCCCTCCACTTT
CASSLEPQRGSPLHF
>TRBD2|TRBV3-1/TRBV3-2|TRBJ2-1|NA
TGTGCCAGCAGGCCGGGACTAGCGGGGAATTACAATGAGCAGTTCTTC
CASRPGLAGNYNEQFF
>NA|TRBV5-6|TRBJ1-4|NA
TGTGCCAGCAGCTTGGCCCAGGATCGGATGGAAAAACTGTTTTTT
CASSLAQDRMEKLFF
>TRBD1|TRBV5-1|TRBJ2-7|NA
TGCGCCAGCAGCTTGCGGGGACAGGGAGTGGGTGAGCAGTACTTC
CASSLRGQGVGEQYF
>NA|TRBV2|TRBJ2-3|NA
TGTGCCAGCAGTGATCTCCTAGCGTTCGCAGATACGCAGTATTTT
CASSDLLAFADTQYF